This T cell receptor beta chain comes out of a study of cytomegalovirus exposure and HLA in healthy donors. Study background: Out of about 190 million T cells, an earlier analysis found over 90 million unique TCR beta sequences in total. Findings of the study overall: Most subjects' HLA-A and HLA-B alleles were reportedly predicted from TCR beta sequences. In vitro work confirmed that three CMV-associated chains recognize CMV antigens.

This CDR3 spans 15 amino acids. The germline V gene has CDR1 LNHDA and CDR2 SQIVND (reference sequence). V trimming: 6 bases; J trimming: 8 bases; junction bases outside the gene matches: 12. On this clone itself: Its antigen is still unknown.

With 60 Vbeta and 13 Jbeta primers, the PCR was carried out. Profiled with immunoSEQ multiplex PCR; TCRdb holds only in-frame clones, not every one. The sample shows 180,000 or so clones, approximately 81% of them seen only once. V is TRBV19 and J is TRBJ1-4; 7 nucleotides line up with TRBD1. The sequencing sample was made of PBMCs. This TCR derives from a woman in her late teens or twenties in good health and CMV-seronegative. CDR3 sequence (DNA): TGTGCCAGTAGATTACAGGGGTTAGATAACGAAAAACTGTTTTTT. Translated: CASRLQGLDNEKLFF.